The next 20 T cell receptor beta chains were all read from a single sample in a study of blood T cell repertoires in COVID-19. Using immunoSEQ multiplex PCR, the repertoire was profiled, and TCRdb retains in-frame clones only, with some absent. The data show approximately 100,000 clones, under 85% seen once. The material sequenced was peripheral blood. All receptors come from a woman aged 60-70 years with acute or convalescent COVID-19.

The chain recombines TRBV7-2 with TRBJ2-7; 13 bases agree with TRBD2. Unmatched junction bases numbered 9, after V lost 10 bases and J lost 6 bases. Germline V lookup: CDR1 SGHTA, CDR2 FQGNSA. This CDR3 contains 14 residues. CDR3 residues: CATRRGTSGTEQYF. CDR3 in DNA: TGTGCCACCCGAAGAGGGACTAGCGGGACCGAGCAGTACTTC.

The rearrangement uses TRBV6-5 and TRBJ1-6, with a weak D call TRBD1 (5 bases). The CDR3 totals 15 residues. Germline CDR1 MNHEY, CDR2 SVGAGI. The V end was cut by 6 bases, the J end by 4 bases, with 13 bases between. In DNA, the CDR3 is TGTGCCAGCAGCCCGCGGGGCGAGTATAATTCACCCCTCCACTTT. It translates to CASSPRGEYNSPLHF.

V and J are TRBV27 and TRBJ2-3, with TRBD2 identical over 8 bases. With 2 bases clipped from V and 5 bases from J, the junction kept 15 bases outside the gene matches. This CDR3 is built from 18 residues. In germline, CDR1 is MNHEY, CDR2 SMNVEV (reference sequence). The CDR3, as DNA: TGTGCCAGCAGTTTAGGGTTATTCGCGGGACTAGACGGAGATACGCAGTATTTT. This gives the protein CASSLGLFAGLDGDTQYF.

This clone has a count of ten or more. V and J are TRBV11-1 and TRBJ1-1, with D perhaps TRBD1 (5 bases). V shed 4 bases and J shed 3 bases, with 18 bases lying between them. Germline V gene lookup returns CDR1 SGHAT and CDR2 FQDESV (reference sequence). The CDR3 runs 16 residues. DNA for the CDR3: TGTGCCAGCAGCTACCCCGTGGGCAGGGCCGACACTGAAGCTTTCTTT. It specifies CASSYPVGRADTEAFF.

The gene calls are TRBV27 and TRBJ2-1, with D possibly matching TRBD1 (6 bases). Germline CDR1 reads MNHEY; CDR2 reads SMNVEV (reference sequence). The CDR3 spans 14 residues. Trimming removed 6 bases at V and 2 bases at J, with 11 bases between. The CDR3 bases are TGTGCCAGCAGCGGACAGCGTACCTACAATGAGCAGTTCTTC. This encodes CASSGQRTYNEQFF.

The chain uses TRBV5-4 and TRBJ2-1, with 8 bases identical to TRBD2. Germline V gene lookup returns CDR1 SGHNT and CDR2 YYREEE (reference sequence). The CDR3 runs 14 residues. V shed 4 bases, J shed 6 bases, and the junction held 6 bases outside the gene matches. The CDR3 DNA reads TGTGCCAGCAGCCCACGGGAGGGGGGCAATGAGCAGTTCTTC. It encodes CASSPREGGNEQFF.

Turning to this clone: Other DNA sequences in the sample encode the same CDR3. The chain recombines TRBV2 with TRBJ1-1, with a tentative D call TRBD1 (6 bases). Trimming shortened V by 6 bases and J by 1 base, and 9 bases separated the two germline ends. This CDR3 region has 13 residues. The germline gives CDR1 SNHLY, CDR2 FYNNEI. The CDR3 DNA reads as TGTGCCAGCAGGGACAGAGAGAACACTGAAGCTTTCTTT. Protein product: CASRDRENTEAFF.

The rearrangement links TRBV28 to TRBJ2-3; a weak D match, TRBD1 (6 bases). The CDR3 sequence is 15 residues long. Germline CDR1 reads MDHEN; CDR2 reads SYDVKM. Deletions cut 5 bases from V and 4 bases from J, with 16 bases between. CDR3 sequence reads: CASSLTPGTPDTQYF. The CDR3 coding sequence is TGTGCCAGCAGTCTAACCCCAGGGACACCAGATACGCAGTATTTT.

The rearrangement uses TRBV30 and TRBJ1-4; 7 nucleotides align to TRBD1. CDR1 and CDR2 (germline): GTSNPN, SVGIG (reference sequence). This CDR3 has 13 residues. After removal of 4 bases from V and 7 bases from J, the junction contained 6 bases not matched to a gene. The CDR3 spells CAWIDRAGEKLFF. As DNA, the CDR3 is TGTGCCTGGATCGACAGGGCGGGTGAAAAACTGTTTTTT.

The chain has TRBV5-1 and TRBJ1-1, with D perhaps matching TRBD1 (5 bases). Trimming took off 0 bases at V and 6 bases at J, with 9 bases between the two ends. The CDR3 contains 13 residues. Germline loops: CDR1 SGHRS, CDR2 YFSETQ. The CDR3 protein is CASSLEGSAEAFF. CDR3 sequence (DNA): TGCGCCAGCAGCTTGGAGGGGTCGGCTGAAGCTTTCTTT. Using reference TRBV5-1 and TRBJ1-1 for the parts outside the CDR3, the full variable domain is KAGVTQTPRYLIKTRGQQVTLSCSPISGHRSVSWYQQTPGQGLQFLFEYFSETQRNKGNFPGRFSGRQFSNSRSEMNVSTLELGDSALYLCASSLEGSAEAFFGQGTRLTVV.

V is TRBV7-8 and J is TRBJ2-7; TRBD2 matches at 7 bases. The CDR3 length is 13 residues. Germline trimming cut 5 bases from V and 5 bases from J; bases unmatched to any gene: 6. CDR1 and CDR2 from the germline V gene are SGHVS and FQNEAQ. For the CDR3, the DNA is TGTGCCAGCAGCCTCCGGGACTACGACGAGCAGTACTTC. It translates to CASSLRDYDEQYF. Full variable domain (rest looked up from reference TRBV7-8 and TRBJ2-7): GAGVSQSPRYKVAKRGQDVALRCDPISGHVSLFWYQQALGQGPEFLTYFQNEAQLDKSGLPSDRFFAERPEGSVSTLKIQRTQQEDSAVYLCASSLRDYDEQYFGPGTRLTVT.

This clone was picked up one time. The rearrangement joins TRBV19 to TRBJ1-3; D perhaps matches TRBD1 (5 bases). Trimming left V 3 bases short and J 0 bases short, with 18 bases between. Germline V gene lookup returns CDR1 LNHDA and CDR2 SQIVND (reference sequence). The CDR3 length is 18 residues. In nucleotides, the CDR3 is TGTGCCAGTAGTATTACGCCACAGGAGGGGATCTCTGGAAACACCATATATTTT. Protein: CASSITPQEGISGNTIYF.

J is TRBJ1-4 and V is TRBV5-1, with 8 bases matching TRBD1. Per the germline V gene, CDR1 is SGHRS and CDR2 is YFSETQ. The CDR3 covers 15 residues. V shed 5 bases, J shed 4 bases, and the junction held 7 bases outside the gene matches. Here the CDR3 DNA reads TGCGCCAGCAGGCCCCAGGGGGCGAATAATGAAAAACTGTTTTTT. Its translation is CASRPQGANNEKLFF. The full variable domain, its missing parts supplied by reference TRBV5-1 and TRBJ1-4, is KAGVTQTPRYLIKTRGQQVTLSCSPISGHRSVSWYQQTPGQGLQFLFEYFSETQRNKGNFPGRFSGRQFSNSRSEMNVSTLELGDSALYLCASRPQGANNEKLFFGSGTQLSVL.

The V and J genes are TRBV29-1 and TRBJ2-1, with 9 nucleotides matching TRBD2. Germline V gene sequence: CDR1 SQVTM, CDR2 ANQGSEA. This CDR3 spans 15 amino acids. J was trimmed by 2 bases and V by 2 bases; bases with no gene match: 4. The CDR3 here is CSVEWLAGPYNEQFF. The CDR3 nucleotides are TGCAGCGTTGAATGGCTAGCGGGACCCTACAATGAGCAGTTCTTC.

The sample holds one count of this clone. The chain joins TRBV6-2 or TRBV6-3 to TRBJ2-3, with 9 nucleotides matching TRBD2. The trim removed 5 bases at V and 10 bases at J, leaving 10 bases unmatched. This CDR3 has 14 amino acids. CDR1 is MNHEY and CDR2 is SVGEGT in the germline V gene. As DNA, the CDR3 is TGTGCCAGCAGTACGGCGGGGGGGTCAGTTGCGCAGTATTTT. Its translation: CASSTAGGSVAQYF.

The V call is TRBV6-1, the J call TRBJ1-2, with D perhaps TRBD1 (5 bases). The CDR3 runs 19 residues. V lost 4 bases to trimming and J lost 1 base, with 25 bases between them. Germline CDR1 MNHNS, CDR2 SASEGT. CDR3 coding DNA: TGTGCCAGCAGTGCCCGCGGTTACAGGAGAACTCCTCTTAACTATGGCTACACCTTC. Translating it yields CASSARGYRRTPLNYGYTF.

In nucleotides, the CDR3 is TGTGCCAGTAGTATAGATACGCGGGGGGCCTACGAGCAGTACTTC. Translated: CASSIDTRGAYEQYF. This sequence joins TRBV19 and TRBJ2-7, with TRBD2 identical over 8 bases. The CDR3 runs to 15 residues. V was pared by 0 bases and J by 2 bases, with 3 bases of the junction left unmatched. Germline V CDR1 and CDR2: LNHDA, SQIVND (reference sequence).

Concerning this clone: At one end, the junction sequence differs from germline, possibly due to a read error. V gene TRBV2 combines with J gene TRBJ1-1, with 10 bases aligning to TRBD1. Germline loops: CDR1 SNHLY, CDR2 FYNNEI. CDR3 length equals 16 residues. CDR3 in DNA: TGTGCCAGCAGTGAAAGGATGGGTCGCGGGACAGGGGCCCTAATCTTT. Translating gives CASSERMGRGTGALIF.

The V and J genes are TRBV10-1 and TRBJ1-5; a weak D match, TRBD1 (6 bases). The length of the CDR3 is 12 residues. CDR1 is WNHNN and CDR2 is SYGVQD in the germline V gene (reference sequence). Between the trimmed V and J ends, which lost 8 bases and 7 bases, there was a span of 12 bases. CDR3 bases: TGCGCCAGCCTAGTACAGGGACAGCCCCAGCATTTT. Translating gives CASLVQGQPQHF.

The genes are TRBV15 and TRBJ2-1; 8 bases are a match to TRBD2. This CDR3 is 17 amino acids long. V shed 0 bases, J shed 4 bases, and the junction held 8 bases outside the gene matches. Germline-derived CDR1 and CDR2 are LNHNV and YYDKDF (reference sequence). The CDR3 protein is CATSRDLVRGAYNEQFF. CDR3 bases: TGTGCCACCAGCAGAGATTTGGTGCGGGGGGCTTACAATGAGCAGTTCTTC.